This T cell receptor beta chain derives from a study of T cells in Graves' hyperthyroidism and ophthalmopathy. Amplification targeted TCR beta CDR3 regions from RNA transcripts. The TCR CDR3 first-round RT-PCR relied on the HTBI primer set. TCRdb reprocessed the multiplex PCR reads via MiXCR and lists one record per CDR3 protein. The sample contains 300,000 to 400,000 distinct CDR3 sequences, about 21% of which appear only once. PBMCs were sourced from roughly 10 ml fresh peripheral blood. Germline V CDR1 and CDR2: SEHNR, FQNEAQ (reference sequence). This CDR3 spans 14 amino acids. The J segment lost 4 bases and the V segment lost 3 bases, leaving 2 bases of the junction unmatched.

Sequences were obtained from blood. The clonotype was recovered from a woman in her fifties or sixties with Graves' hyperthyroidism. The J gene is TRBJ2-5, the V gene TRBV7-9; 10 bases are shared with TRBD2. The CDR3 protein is CASSFKREGETQYF. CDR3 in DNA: TGTGCCAGCAGCTTTAAGCGGGAGGGAGAGACCCAGTACTTC. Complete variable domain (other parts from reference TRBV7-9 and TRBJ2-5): DTGVSQNPRHKITKRGQNVTFRCDPISEHNRLYWYRQTLGQGPEFLTYFQNEAQLEKSRLLSDRFSAERPKGSFSTLEIQRTEQGDSAMYLCASSFKREGETQYFGPGTRLLVL.